Listed here is a single T cell receptor (beta chain). Its specificity is not known. This CDR3 has 14 residues. Germline V gives CDR1 SGDLS, CDR2 YYNGEE. Trimming pared 4 bases from V and 7 bases from J, leaving 15 bases between. Assay: immunoSEQ multiplex PCR; the TCRdb copy retains only in-frame clones and omits some. The top ten hold around 15% of the sample, which has tens of thousands of clones, over 75% seen once. The entry originates in a study of somatic mutations in cytotoxic T cells in rheumatoid arthritis. Study as a whole: Patients gave 30 ml EDTA peripheral blood immediately after diagnosis, prior to starting treatment. Study-wide points: Any difference in CD8+ T-cell clonality between patients who had rheumatoid arthritis and healthy controls who were age-matched was not statistically significant. Antigen specificity of the expanded CD8+ clones was not determined. Clonality of CD8+ cells rose with age in rheumatoid arthritis patients but not healthy controls.

This sequence originates from an adult with rheumatoid arthritis. The rearrangement uses TRBV9 and TRBJ1-5; D perhaps matches TRBD1 (5 bases). Sequencing input: CD8+ T cells sorted from blood. In DNA, the CDR3 is TGTGCCAGCAGCCCCGGGGGACTGTCGCAGCCCCAGCATTTT. It is translated as CASSPGGLSQPQHF.